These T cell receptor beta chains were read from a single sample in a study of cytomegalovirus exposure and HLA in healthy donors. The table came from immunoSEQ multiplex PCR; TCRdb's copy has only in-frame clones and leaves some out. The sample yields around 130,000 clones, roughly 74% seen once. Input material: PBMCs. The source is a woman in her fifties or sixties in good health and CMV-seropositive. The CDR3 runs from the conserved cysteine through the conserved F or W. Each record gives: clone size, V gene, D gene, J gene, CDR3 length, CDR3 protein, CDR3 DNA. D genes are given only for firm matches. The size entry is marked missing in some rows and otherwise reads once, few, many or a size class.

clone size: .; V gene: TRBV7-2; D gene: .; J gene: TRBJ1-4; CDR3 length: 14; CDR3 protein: CASSLGQSHEKLFF; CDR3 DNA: TGTGCCAGCAGCCTCGGACAGAGTCATGAAAAACTGTTTTTT
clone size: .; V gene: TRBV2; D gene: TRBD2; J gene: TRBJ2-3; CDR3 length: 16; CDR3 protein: CASSRTSGRASDTQYF; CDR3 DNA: TGTGCCAGCAGTCGGACTAGCGGGCGGGCCTCAGATACGCAGTATTTT
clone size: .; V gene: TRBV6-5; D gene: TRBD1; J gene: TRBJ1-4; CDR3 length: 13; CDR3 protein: CARKDRGDEKLFF; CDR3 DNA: TGTGCCAGGAAGGACAGGGGAGATGAAAAACTGTTTTTT
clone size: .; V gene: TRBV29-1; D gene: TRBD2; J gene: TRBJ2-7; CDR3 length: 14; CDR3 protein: CSVVRSGATYEQYF; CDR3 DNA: TGCAGCGTTGTGCGTAGCGGGGCGACCTACGAGCAGTACTTC
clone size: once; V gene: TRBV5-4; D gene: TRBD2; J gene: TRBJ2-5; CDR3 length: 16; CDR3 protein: CASSNGILGGQETQYF; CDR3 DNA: TGTGCCAGCAGCAACGGGATTCTGGGAGGGCAAGAGACCCAGTACTTC
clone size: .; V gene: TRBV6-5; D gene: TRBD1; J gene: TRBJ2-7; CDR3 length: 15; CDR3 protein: CASIRSGTESYEQYF; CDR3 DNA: TGTGCCAGCATACGGTCCGGGACAGAGTCCTACGAGCAGTACTTC
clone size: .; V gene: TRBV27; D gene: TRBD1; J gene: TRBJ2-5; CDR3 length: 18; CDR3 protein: CASSRTIPGQVAQETQYF; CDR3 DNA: TGTGCCAGCAGTCGCACAATACCCGGACAGGTCGCTCAAGAGACCCAGTACTTC
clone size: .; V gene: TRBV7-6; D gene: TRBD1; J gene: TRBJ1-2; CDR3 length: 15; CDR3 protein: CASSSNTGANYGYTF; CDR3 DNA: TGTGCCAGCAGCTCAAACACAGGGGCTAACTATGGCTACACCTTC
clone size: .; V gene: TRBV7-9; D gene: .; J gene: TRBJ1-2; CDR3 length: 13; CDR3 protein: CASSFQGGDRYTF; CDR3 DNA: TGTGCCAGCAGCTTCCAGGGTGGCGATCGCTACACCTTC
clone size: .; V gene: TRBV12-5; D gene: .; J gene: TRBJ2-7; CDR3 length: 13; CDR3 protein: CASGLGQTYEQYF; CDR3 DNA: TGTGCTAGTGGTTTAGGACAAACCTACGAGCAGTACTTC
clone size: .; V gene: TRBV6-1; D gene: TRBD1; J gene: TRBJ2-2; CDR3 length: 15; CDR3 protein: CASRGGQGNTGELFF; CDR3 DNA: TGTGCCAGCAGGGGGGGACAGGGGAACACCGGGGAGCTGTTTTTT
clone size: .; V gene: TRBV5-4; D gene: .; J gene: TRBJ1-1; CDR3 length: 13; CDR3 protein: CASSLETGTEAFF; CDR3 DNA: TGTGCCAGCAGCTTGGAAACCGGGACTGAAGCTTTCTTT
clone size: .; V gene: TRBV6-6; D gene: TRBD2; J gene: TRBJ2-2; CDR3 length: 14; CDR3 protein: CASSYLADTGELFF; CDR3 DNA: TGTGCCAGCAGTTACCTAGCGGACACCGGGGAGCTGTTTTTT
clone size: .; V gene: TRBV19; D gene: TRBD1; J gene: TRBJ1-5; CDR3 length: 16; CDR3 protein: CASRLDRGIRNQPQHF; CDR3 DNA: TGTGCCAGTAGATTAGACAGGGGTATTCGCAATCAGCCCCAGCATTTT
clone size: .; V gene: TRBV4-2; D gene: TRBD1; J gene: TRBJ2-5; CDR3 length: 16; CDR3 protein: CASSQDTDRGEETQYF; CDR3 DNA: TGTGCCAGCAGCCAAGATACAGACAGGGGAGAAGAGACCCAGTACTTC
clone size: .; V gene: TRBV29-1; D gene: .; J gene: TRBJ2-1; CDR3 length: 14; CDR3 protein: CSVEEVGGPSLQFF; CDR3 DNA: TGCAGCGTTGAAGAAGTCGGGGGGCCTTCCCTTCAGTTCTTC
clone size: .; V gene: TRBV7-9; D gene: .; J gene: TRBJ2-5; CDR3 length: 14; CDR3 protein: CASSSSVGGETQYF; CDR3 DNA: TGTGCCAGCAGCTCTAGCGTGGGGGGAGAGACCCAGTACTTC
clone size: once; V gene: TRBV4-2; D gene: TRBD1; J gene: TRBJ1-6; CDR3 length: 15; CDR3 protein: CASSPLDRVNSPLHF; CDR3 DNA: TGTGCCAGCAGCCCGTTGGACAGGGTTAATTCACCCCTCCACTTT
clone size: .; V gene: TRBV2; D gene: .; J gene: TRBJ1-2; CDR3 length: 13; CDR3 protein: CASSGGFQRGYTF; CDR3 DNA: TGTGCCAGCAGTGGCGGATTTCAGCGCGGCTACACCTTC
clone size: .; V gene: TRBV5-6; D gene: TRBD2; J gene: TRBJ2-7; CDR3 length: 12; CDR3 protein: CASSFTGGEQYF; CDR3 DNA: TGTGCCAGCAGTTTTACGGGGGGCGAGCAGTACTTC
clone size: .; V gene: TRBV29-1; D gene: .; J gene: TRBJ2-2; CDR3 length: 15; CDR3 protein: CSVDFGRSPTGELFF; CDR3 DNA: TGCAGCGTTGATTTCGGCAGGTCACCCACCGGGGAGCTGTTTTTT
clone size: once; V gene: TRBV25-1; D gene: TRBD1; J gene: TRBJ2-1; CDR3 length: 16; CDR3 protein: CASSQRGTGRDNEQFF; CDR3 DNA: TGTGCCAGCAGCCAGAGGGGGACAGGGAGGGACAATGAGCAGTTCTTC
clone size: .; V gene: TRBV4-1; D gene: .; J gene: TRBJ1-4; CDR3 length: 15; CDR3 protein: CASSLLGGSNEKLFF; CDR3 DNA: TGCGCCAGCAGCCTCTTGGGAGGGTCTAATGAAAAACTGTTTTTT
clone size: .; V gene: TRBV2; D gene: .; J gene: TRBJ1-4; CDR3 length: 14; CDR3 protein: CASRTEPLSEELFF; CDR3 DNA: TGTGCCAGCAGGACAGAACCCCTATCGGAAGAACTGTTTTTT
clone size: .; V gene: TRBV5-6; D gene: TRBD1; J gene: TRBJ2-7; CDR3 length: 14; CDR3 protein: CASSAGTGIYEQYF; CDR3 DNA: TGTGCCAGCAGCGCCGGGACAGGGATCTACGAGCAGTACTTC
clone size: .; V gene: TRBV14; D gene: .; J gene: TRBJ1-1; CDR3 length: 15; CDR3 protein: CASSPPIWQNTEAFF; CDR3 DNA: TGTGCCAGCAGCCCACCGATCTGGCAGAACACTGAAGCTTTCTTT
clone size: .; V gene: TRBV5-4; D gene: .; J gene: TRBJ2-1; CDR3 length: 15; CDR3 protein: CASSTDRVSYNEQFF; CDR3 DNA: TGTGCCAGCAGCACGGACAGAGTTTCATACAATGAGCAGTTCTTC
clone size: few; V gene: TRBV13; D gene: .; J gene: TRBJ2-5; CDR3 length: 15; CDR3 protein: CASSLRRGTQETQYF; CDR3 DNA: TGTGCCAGCAGCTTAAGGAGGGGTACGCAAGAGACCCAGTACTTC
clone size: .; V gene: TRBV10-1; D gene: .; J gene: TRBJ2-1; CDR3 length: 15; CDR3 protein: CASSGRGGRLDEQFF; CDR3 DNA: TGCGCCAGCAGTGGCCGAGGGGGACGACTGGATGAGCAGTTCTTC
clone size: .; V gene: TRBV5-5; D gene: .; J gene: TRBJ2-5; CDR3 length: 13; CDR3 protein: CASSSGPGETQYF; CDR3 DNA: TGTGCCAGCAGCTCCGGGCCAGGGGAGACCCAGTACTTC
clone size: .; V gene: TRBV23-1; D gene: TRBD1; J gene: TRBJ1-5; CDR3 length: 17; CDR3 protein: CASKPRDRRISNQPQHF; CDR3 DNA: TGCGCCAGCAAACCAAGGGACAGGCGAATAAGCAATCAGCCCCAGCATTTT